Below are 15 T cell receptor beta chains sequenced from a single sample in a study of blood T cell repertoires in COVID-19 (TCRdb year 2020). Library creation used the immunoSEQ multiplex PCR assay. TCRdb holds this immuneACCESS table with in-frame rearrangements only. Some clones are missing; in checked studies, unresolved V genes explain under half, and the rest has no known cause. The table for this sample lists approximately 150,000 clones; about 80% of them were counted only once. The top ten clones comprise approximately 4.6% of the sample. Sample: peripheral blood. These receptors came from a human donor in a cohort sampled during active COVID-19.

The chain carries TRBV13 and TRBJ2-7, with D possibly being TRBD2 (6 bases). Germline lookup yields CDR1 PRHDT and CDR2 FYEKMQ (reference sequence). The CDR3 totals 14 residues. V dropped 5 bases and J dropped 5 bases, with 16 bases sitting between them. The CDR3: CASSLGPTGDEQYF. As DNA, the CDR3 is TGTGCCAGCAGCCTTGGGCCTACGGGAGACGAGCAGTACTTC.

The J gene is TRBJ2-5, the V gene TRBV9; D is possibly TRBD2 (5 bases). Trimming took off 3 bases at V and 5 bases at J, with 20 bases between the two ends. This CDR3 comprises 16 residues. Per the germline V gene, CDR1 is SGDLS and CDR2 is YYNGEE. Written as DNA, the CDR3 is TGTGCCAGCAGCGCAACAACACTTGGACGAGGGGAGACCCAGTACTTC. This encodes CASSATTLGRGETQYF.

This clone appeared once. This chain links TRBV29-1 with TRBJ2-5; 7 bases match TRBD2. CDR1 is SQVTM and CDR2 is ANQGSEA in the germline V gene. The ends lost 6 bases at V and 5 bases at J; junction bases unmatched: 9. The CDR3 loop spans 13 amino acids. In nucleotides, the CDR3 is TGCAGCGTCTCCGGCGGGGGTTGGGAGACCCAGTACTTC. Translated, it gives CSVSGGGWETQYF.

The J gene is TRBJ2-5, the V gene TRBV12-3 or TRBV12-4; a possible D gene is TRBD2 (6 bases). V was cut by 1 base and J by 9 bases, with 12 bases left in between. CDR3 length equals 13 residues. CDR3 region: CASSLGGGPAQYF. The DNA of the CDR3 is TGTGCCAGCAGTTTAGGGGGAGGACCCGCCCAGTACTTC.

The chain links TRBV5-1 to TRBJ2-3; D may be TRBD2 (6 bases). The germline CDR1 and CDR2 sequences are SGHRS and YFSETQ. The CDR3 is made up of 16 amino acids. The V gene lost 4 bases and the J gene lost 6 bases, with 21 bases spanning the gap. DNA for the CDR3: TGCGCCAGCAGCGGCGTGAAGACTAGTACGGATGATACGCAGTATTTT. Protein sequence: CASSGVKTSTDDTQYF.

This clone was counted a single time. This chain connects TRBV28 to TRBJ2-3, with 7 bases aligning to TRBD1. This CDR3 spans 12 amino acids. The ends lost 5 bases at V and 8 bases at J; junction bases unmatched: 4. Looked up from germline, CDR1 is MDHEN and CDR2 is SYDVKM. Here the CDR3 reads CASSQGEGTQYF. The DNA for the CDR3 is TGTGCCAGCAGTCAGGGGGAAGGTACGCAGTATTTT.

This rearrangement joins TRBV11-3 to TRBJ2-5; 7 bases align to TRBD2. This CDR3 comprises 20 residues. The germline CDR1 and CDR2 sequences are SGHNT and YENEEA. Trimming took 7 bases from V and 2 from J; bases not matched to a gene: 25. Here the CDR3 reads CASILSGRGLFPQLQETQYF. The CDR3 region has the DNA TGTGCCAGCATATTATCGGGGAGGGGTTTGTTTCCTCAACTACAAGAGACCCAGTACTTC.

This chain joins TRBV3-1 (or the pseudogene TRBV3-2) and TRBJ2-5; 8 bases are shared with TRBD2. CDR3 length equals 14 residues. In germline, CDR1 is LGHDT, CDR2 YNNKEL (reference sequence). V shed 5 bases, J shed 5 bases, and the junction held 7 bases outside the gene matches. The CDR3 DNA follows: TGTGCCAGCAGCAAATCGGGGGGGGTTGAGACCCAGTACTTC. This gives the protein CASSKSGGVETQYF.

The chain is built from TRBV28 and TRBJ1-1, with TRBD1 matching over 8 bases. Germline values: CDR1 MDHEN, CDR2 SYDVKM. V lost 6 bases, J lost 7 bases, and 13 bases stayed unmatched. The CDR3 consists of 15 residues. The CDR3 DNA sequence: TGTGCCAGCAGCAGTTCAGACAGGGGAGCGTTTGAAGCTTTCTTT. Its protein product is CASSSSDRGAFEAFF.

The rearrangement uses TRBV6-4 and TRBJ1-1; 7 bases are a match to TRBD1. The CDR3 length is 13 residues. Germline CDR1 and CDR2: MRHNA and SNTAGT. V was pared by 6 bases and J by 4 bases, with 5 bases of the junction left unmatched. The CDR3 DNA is TGTGCCAGCAGAGACAGGGCGGGCACTGAAGCTTTCTTT. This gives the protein CASRDRAGTEAFF.

Here the CDR3 DNA reads TGTGCCAGTAGTCCAGGACAGGGAAGTTCCTACAATGAGCAGTTCTTC. It is translated as CASSPGQGSSYNEQFF. This rearrangement joins TRBV19 to TRBJ2-1; 8 nucleotides align to TRBD1. The germline V gene has CDR1 LNHDA and CDR2 SQIVND (reference sequence). V lost 5 bases, J lost 1 base, and 7 bases stayed unmatched. The CDR3 length is 16 residues. The entire variable domain, with the rest obtained from reference TRBV19 and TRBJ2-1, is as follows: DGGITQSPKYLFRKEGQNVTLSCEQNLNHDAMYWYRQDPGQGLRLIYYSQIVNDFQKGDIAEGYSVSREKKESFPLTVTSAQKNPTAFYLCASSPGQGSSYNEQFFGPGTRLTVL.

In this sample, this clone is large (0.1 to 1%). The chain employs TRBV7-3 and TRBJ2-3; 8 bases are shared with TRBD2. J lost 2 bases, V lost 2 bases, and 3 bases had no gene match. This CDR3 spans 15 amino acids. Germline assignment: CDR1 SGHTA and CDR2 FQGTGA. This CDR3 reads CASSLGTSTTDTQYF. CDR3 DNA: TGTGCCAGCAGCTTAGGGACTAGTACCACAGATACGCAGTATTTT.

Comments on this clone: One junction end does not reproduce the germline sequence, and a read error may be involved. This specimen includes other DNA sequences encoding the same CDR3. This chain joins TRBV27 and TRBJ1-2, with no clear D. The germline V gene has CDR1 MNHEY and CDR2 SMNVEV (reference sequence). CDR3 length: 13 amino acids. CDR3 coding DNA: TGTGCTAGCAGATCTACGGAGTATTATGGCTACACCTTC. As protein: CASRSTEYYGYTF.

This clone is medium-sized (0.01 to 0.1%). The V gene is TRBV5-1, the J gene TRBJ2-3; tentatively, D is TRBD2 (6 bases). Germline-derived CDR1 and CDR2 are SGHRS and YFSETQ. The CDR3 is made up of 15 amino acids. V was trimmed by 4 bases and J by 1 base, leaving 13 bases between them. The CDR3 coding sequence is TGCGCCAGCAGCCCGGGACTGGGAGGCACAGATACGCAGTATTTT. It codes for CASSPGLGGTDTQYF.

The CDR3 sequence: CASSGPSDRAIGSPLHF. The CDR3 coding sequence is TGTGCCAGCAGCGGGCCCTCCGACAGGGCCATCGGTTCACCCCTCCACTTT. The chain links TRBV9 to TRBJ1-6; 7 bases are a match to TRBD1. The trim removed 3 bases at V and 9 bases at J, leaving 15 bases unmatched. Germline-derived CDR1 and CDR2 are SGDLS and YYNGEE. The CDR3 runs to 17 residues.